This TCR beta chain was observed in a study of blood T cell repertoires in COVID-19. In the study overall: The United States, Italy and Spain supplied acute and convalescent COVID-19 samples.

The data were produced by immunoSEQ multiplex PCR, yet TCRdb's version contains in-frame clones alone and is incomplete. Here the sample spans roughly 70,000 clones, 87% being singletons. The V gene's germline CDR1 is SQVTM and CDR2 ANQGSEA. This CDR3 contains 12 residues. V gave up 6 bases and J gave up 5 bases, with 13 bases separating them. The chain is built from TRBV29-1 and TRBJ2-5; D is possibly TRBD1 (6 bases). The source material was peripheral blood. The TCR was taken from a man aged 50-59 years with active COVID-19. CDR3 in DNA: TGCAGCGTCGGGAAAGGGGGTGAGACCCAGTACTTC. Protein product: CSVGKGGETQYF.